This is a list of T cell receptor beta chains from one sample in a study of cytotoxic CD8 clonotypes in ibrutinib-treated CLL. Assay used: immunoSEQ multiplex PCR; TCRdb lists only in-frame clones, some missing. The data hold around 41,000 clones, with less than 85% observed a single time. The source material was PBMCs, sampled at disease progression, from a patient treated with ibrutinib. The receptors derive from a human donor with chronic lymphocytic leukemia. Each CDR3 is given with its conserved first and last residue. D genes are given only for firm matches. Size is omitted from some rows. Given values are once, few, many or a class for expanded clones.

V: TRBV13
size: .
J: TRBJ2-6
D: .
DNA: TGTGCCAGCAGCGGCGACTCTGGGGCCAACGTCCTGACTTTC
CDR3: CASSGDSGANVLTF

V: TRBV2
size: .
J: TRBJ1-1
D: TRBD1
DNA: TGTGCCAGCAGTCGGGACAGGAACACTGAAGCTTTCTTT
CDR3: CASSRDRNTEAFF

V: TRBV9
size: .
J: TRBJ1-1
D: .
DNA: TGTGCCAGCAGCGTCGGCCAGATGAACACTGAAACTTTCTTT
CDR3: CASSVGQMNTETFF

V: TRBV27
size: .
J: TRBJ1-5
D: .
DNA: TGTGCCAGCAGTTTAGAAGGTATAAACAATCAGCCCCAGCATTTT
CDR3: CASSLEGINNQPQHF

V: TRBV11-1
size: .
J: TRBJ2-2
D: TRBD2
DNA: TGTGCCAGCAGCCCTAGCGGGGAAAACACCGGGGAGCTGTTTTTT
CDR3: CASSPSGENTGELFF

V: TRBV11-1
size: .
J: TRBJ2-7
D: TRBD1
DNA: TGTGCCAGCAGCTCCGGGACAGGGATCGAGCAGTACTTC
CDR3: CASSSGTGIEQYF

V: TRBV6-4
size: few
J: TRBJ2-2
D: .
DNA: TGTGCCAGCAGTGAGGGGAACACCGGGGAGCTGTTTTTT
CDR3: CASSEGNTGELFF

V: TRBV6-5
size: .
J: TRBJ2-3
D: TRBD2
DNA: TGTGCCAGCGGGGAGGGGTCGATGGATACGCAGTATTTT
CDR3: CASGEGSMDTQYF

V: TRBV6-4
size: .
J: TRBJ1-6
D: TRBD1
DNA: TGTGCCAGCAGTGATTCAGGGGGTAATTCACCCCTCCACTTT
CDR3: CASSDSGGNSPLHF

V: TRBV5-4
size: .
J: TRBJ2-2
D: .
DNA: TGTGCCAGCAGCTCTCAGAACACCGGGGAGCTGTTTTTT
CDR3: CASSSQNTGELFF

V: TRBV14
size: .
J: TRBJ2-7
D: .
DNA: TGTGCCAGCAGCCAAGACATTCCCTACGAGCAGTACTTC
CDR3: CASSQDIPYEQYF

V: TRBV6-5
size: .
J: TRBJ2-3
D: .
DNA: TGTGCCAGCAGATTACAGGGTGTGCCAGATACGCAGTATTTT
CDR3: CASRLQGVPDTQYF

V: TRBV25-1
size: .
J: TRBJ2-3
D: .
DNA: TGTGCCAGCAGTGAAGCAGGGACGGGTACAGATACGCAGTATTTT
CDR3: CASSEAGTGTDTQYF

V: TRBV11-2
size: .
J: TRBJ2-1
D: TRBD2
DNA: TGTGCCAGCAGCTTAGTTGGGATTGCGGGAGGGCCCAATGAGCAGTTCTTC
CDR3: CASSLVGIAGGPNEQFF

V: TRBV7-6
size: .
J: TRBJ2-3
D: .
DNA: TGTGCCAGCAGCTTAGTGGCGAAGCTGGCAGATACGCAGTATTTT
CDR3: CASSLVAKLADTQYF

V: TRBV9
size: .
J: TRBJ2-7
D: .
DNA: TGTGCCAGCAGCGTTAAGGACGGATGGGACTACGAGCAGTACTTC
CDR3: CASSVKDGWDYEQYF

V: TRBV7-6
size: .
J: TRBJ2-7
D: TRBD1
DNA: TGTGCCAGCAGCTCCCGGCCGGGACAGGGCACCTACGAGCAGTACTTC
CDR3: CASSSRPGQGTYEQYF

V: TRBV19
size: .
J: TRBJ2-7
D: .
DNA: TGTGCCAGCGATGCAGGAGGGACAGCGCAGTACTTC
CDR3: CASDAGGTAQYF

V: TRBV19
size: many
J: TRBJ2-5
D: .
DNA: TGTGCCAGTAGTATCCTACCAGACCAAGAGACCCAGTACTTC
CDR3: CASSILPDQETQYF

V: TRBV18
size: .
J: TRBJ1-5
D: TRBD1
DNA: TGTGCCAGCTCAGCCACAGGGGGAGCAAATCAGCCCCAGCATTTT
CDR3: CASSATGGANQPQHF

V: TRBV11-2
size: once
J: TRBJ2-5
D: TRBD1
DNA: TGTGCCAGCAGCTTAGGGGGAGGGACAGGGCTTATTGAGACCCAGTACTTC
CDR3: CASSLGGGTGLIETQYF

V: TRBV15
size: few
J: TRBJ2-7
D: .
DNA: TGTGCCACCAGCAGAGGGCGGCCGGGCCCGAGTTCCTACGAGCAGTACTTC
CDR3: CATSRGRPGPSSYEQYF

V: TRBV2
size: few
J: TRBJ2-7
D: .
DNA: TGTGCCAGCAGTGAATCTGTCCCTGAGCAGTACTTC
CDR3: CASSESVPEQYF

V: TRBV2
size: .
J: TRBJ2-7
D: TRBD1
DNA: TGTGCCAGCACCCGGGACAGAGGCTTTCGCGAGCAGTACTTC
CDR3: CASTRDRGFREQYF

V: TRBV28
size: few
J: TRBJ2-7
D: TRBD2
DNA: TGTGCCAGCAGTCCACTAGCGAAAAACTACGAGCAGTACTTC
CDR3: CASSPLAKNYEQYF

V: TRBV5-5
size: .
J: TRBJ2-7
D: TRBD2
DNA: TGTGCCAGCAGCTTGAGGTCCCCCAGGACTAGCGGGATCTACGAGCAGTACTTC
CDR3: CASSLRSPRTSGIYEQYF

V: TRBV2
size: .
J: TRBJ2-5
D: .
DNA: TGTGCCATCACTAGCTCGGAGACCCAGTACTTC
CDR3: CAITSSETQYF

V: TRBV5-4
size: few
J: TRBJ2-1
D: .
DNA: TGTGCCAGCAGTGTGAAGGGAGGGGGTGAGCAGTTCTTC
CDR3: CASSVKGGGEQFF

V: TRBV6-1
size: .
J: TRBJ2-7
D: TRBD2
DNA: TGTGCCAGCAGTGTCGGGACTAGCGGGGCTAGCGAGCAGTACTTC
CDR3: CASSVGTSGASEQYF

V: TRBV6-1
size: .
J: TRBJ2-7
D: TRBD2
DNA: TGTGCCAGCAGTGCCACTAGCGGGGGGGGCGAGCAGTACTTC
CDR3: CASSATSGGGEQYF

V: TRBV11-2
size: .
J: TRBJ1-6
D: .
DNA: TGTGCCAGCAGCTTAGGAGGGTTACCCCTCCACTTT
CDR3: CASSLGGLPLHF

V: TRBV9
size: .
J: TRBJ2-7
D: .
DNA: TGTGCCAGCAGCGTAGCCCCGGGACGGATCTACGAGCAGTACTTC
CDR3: CASSVAPGRIYEQYF

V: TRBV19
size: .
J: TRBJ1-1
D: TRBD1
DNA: TGTGCCAGTAAGGCTCAGGGGGCGCGGAGTGCTTTCTTT
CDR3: CASKAQGARSAFF

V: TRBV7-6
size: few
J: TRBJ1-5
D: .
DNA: TGTGCCAGCAGCCCCGATTATTACCAGCCCCAGCATTTT
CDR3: CASSPDYYQPQHF

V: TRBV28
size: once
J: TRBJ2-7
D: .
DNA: TGTGCCAGCAATCAGTTTCTACCCCACGAGCAGTACTTC
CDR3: CASNQFLPHEQYF

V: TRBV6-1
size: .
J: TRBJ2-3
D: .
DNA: TGTGCCAGCAGTGGAGATTTAAGCACAGATACGCAGTATTTT
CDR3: CASSGDLSTDTQYF

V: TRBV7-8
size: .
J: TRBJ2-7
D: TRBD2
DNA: TGTGCCAGCAGCTACGGTTACGGGCGGGGGGGTTACGAGCAGTACTTC
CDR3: CASSYGYGRGGYEQYF

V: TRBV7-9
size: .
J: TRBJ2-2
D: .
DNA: TGTGCCACCGTAGCGGTATCTAACACCGGGGAGCTGTTTTTT
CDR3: CATVAVSNTGELFF

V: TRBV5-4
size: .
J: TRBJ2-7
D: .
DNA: TGTGCCAGCAGACTTAGACAGGAGCCCTACGAGCAGTACTTC
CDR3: CASRLRQEPYEQYF

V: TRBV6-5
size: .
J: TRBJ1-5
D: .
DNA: TGTGCCAGCAGTTACTCTTTCCAATCAGCCCCCCAGCATTTT
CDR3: CASSYSFQSAPQHF

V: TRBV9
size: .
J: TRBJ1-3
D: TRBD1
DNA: TGTGCCAGCAGCGTAGCAGGGGGCGTGAACACCATATATTTT
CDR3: CASSVAGGVNTIYF

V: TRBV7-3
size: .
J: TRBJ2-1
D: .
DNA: TGTGCCAGCAGCTTAACGGGCCCCTATGAGCAGTTCTTC
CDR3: CASSLTGPYEQFF

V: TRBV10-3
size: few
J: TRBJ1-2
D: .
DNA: TGTGCCATCAGCGGGCCACAACAAGAGGCTGGCTACACCTTC
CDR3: CAISGPQQEAGYTF

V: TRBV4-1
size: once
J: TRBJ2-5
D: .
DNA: TGCGCCAGCAGCCAAAGGCCAGAGACCCAGTACTTC
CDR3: CASSQRPETQYF

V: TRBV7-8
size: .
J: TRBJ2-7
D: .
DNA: TGTGCCAGCAGCTTAGCTGCGGGGAGCGAGCAGTACTTC
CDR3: CASSLAAGSEQYF

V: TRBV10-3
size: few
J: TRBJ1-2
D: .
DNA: TGTGCCATCAGTGGTCTGGGATTGACATCAGGCTACACCTTC
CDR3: CAISGLGLTSGYTF

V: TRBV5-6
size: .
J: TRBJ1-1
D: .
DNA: TGTGCCAGCAGCTTGGCCGCTATGAACACTGAAGCTTTCTTT
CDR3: CASSLAAMNTEAFF